A single sample gave rise to the 10 T cell receptor beta chains below, sequenced in a study of response to subunit inactivated influenza vaccine. MiXCR, run by TCRdb on the RT-PCR reads, gives a single entry per CDR3 protein. The sample includes roughly 520,000 distinct CDR3 sequences, about 25% of them seen just once. The sequencing here drew on CD4+ T cells sorted from PBMCs, taken about 5 days after vaccination. Every receptor here comes from a man aged 50 to 59 who received an inactivated influenza vaccine.

This clonotype was detected a few times. The V and J genes are TRBV30 and TRBJ1-2, with 9 bases that match TRBD1. With 7 bases clipped from V and 4 bases from J, the junction kept 13 bases outside the gene matches. CDR3 length equals 15 residues. Germline lookup yields CDR1 GTSNPN and CDR2 SVGIG (reference sequence). The CDR3 region is CASTMHRGPSYGYTF. The CDR3 DNA follows: TGTGCCTCCACCATGCACAGGGGGCCGAGCTATGGCTACACCTTC.

Ten or more counts support this clonotype. The rearrangement joins TRBV4-1 to TRBJ1-2; a possible D gene is TRBD1 (5 bases). Per the germline V gene, CDR1 is MGHRA and CDR2 is YSYEKL. The V end was cut by 4 bases, the J end by 7 bases, with 13 bases between. The CDR3 runs 13 residues. The CDR3 protein is CASSRPGPGGYTF. The CDR3 DNA is TGCGCCAGCAGCCGTCCAGGGCCAGGTGGCTACACCTTC.

This clonotype was seen more than once but under ten times. This chain connects TRBV10-3 to TRBJ2-2, with D perhaps matching TRBD1 (6 bases). CDR1 and CDR2 from the germline V gene are ENHRY and SYGVKD. Trimming removed 7 bases at V and 1 base at J, with 13 bases between. The CDR3 extends over 15 amino acids. As DNA, the CDR3 is TGTGCCATCAATGCCAGGACAGTGAACACCGGGGAGCTGTTTTTT. Translated: CAINARTVNTGELFF.

This clonotype was picked up a small number of times. J is TRBJ1-6 and V is TRBV28; 7 bases are shared with TRBD1. CDR1 and CDR2 from the germline V gene are MDHEN and SYDVKM. With V trimmed by 7 bases and J by 4 bases, 7 bases remained unmatched. CDR3 length equals 15 residues. CDR3 region: CASKTPGQYNSPLHF. The CDR3 region has the DNA TGTGCCAGCAAGACACCGGGACAGTATAATTCACCCCTCCACTTT. Filled out from reference TRBV28 and TRBJ1-6, the complete variable domain reads DVKVTQSSRYLVKRTGEKVFLECVQDMDHENMFWYRQDPGLGLRLIYFSYDVKMKEKGDIPEGYSVSREKKERFSLILESASTNQTSMYLCASKTPGQYNSPLHFGNGTRLTVT.

This clonotype was recorded at least ten times. A junction boundary mismatches the germline segment, possibly from a read error. The rearrangement joins TRBV5-1 to TRBJ2-7, with a tentative D call TRBD1 (6 bases). The germline CDR1 and CDR2 sequences are SGHRS and YFSETQ. This CDR3 has 13 residues. The CDR3 DNA follows: TGTGCCAGCAGTTTAGCACAGGGCTACGAGCAGTACTTC. Residues: CASSLAQGYEQYF. The full variable domain, in which reference TRBV5-1 and TRBJ2-7 provide the parts outside the CDR3, is KAGVTQTPRYLIKTRGQQVTLSCSPISGHRSVSWYQQTPGQGLQFLFEYFSETQRNKGNFPGRFSGRQFSNSRSEMNVSTLELGDSALYLCASSLAQGYEQYFGPGTRLTVT.

This clonotype was seen more than once but under ten times. The V call is TRBV20-1, the J call TRBJ1-4; 7 bases align to TRBD1. V trimming: 3 bases; J trimming: 8 bases; junction bases outside the gene matches: 12. This CDR3 has 15 amino acids. Germline V gives CDR1 DFQATT, CDR2 SNEGSKA (reference sequence). CDR3 amino acids: CSAREIQGGGEKLFF. DNA for the CDR3: TGCAGTGCTAGGGAAATTCAGGGGGGAGGCGAAAAACTGTTTTTT.

This clonotype was observed a handful of times. The chain has TRBV7-2 and TRBJ1-6, with 7 bases identical to TRBD1. The germline V gene has CDR1 SGHTA and CDR2 FQGNSA. This CDR3 has 14 residues. V dropped 5 bases and J dropped 14; count of bases not matched to a gene: 12. The CDR3 loop is CASSQGGTRGTLHF. CDR3 nucleotides: TGTGCCAGCAGCCAAGGGGGCACCAGAGGGACCCTCCACTTT.

V and J are TRBV15 and TRBJ2-5; D unclear. V lost 0 bases and J 2 bases, leaving 7 bases between the germline ends. The CDR3 totals 14 residues. CDR1 is LNHNV and CDR2 is YYDKDF in the germline V gene (reference sequence). This chain's CDR3 is CATSREGMQETQYF. In DNA form, the CDR3 reads TGTGCCACCAGCAGAGAGGGGATGCAAGAGACCCAGTACTTC. The full variable domain, completed using reference TRBV15 and TRBJ2-5, is DAMVIQNPRYQVTQFGKPVTLSCSQTLNHNVMYWYQQKSSQAPKLLFHYYDKDFNNEADTPDNFQSRRPNTSFCFLDIRSPGLGDTAMYLCATSREGMQETQYFGPGTRLLVL.

The J gene is TRBJ2-5, the V gene TRBV6-1, with 7 bases lining up with TRBD1. V lost 7 bases, J lost 4 bases, and 15 bases stayed unmatched. From germline, CDR1 is MNHNS and CDR2 SASEGT. The CDR3 consists of 16 residues. The DNA for the CDR3 is TGTGCCAGCACCCCCAGGGGGACATTATTTGGAGAGACCCAGTACTTC. Translated: CASTPRGTLFGETQYF.

This clonotype was seen only a few times. The CDR3 coding sequence is TGTGCCAGCAGTTACCCCCAAGAAAGAAGGACTCTAACCTACGAGCAGTACTTC. This sequence encodes CASSYPQERRTLTYEQYF. The chain uses TRBV6-2 or TRBV6-3 and TRBJ2-7, with D possibly TRBD2 on 5 matching bases. V was cut by 2 bases and J by 2 bases, with 22 bases left in between. The CDR3 covers 18 residues. Per germline, CDR1 MNHEY and CDR2 SVGEGT.